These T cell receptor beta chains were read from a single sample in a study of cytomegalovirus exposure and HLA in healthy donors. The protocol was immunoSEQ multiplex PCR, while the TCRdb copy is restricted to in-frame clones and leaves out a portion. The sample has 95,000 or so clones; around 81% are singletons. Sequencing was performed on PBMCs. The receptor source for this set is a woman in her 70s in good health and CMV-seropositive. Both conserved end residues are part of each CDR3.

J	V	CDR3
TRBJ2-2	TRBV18	CASSPSNTGELFF
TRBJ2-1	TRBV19	CASTLRTSGFTYNEQFF
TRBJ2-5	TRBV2	CASRGPIDRVSETQYF
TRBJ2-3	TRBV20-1	CSARDLVTQYF
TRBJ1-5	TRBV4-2	CASSQVGGSSQPQHF
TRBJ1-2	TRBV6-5	CASSYGRPGNGYTF
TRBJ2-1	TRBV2	CASSLGAGGSNEQFF
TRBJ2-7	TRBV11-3	CASSLAGQNPSYEQYF
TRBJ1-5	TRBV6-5	CASSSRGSNQPQHF
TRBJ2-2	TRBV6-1	CASSEVSPLFPGELFF
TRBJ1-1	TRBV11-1	CASSLMTGQRAFF
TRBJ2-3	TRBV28	CASTPSFPGQGPDTQYF
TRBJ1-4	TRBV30	CAWRSPQKLFF
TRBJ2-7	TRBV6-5	CASSLDIVSYEQYF
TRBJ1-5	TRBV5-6	CASSVQGRGNQPQHF
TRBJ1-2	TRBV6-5	CASSYGDSYGYTF
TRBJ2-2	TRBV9	CASNGGGSTGELFF
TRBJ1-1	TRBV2	CASRLGGGTTEAFF
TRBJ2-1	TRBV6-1	CAILFPAGAGNEQFF
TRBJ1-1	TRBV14	CASSQEGATEAFF
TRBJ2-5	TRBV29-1	CSVRWAGETQYF
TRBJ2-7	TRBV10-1	CASRRDRRGEQYF
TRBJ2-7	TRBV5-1	CASSGTEVPEQYF
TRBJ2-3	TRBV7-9	CASSSSGTGIGDTQYF
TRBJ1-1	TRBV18	CASSPPQGANTEAFF
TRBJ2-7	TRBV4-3	CASSQDWDRPYEQYF
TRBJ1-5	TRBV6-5	CASSPLDRGGQPQHF
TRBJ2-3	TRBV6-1	CASGESTDTQYF
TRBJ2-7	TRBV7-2	CASSLDLTAGEQYF
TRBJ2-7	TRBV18	CASSPNFPGGAGGEQYF
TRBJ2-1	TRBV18	CASSQALAGGNEQFF
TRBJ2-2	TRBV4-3	CASSQEVRGTGELFF
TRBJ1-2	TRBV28	CASSLYTEVGYTF
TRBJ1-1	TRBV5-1	CASSSTPGQGTEAFF
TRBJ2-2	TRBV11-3	CASSPRSGSFTGELFF
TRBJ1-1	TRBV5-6	CASSVRRQGLTEAFF
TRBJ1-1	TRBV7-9	CASTIDRGDTEAFF
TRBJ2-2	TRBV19	CASSPSGKYTGELFF
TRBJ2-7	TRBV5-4	CASSLDVSGPSEQYF
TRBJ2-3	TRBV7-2	CASSRAGSSDTQYF
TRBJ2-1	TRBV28	CASGTSGGRGEQFF
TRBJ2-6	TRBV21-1	CASSTISSGANVLTF
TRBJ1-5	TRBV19	CASSMMGGNQPQHF
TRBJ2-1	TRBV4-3	CASSPGTGLAGGWEQFF
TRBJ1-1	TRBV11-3	CASSPQGMNTEAFF
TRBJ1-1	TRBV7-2	CASSLEAGALAFF
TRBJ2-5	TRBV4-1	CASSHLGETQYF
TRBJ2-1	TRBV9	CASSTSGRVSYNEQFF
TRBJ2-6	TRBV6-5	CASRLGANVLTF
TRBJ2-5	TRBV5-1	CASSPMTGLETQYF